Listed here is a single T cell receptor (beta chain). This sample was included in a study of shared clonotypes between healthy human individuals. Sequencing was performed with immunoSEQ multiplex PCR; in TCRdb, only in-frame clones are kept and a portion is missing. The top ten clones hold around 1% of a sample with some 2 million clones, roughly 95% of them seen once. Naive CD8 cells comprised CD45RO-negative, CCR7-positively selected cells, excluding terminally differentiated effector memory CD45RA+ cells. Each donor was a Caucasian adult residing in Nashville, Tennessee. The V gene's germline CDR1 is LNHDA and CDR2 SQIVND (reference sequence). After removal of 5 bases from V and 0 bases from J, the junction contained 6 bases not matched to a gene. This CDR3 has 15 residues.

This chain links TRBV19 with TRBJ2-7, with TRBD1 identical over 8 bases. This TCR was sampled from a young man in good health. The sample was naive CD8+ T cells sorted from blood. The CDR3 region is CASSGGQVASYEQYF. The DNA of the CDR3 is TGTGCCAGTAGTGGGGGACAGGTTGCCTCCTACGAGCAGTACTTC. The complete variable domain, with remaining parts taken from reference TRBV19 and TRBJ2-7, reads DGGITQSPKYLFRKEGQNVTLSCEQNLNHDAMYWYRQDPGQGLRLIYYSQIVNDFQKGDIAEGYSVSREKKESFPLTVTSAQKNPTAFYLCASSGGQVASYEQYFGPGTRLTVT.